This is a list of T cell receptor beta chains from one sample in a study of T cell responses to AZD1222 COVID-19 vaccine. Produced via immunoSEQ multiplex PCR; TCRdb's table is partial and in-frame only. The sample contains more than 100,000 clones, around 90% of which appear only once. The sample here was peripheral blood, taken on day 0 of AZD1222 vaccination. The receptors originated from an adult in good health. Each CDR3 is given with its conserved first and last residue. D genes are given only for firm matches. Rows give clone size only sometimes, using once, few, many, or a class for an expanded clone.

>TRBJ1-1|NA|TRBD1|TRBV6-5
CASSYLGQGRGTEAFF
TGTGCCAGCAGTTACTTGGGACAGGGAAGGGGCACTGAAGCTTTCTTT
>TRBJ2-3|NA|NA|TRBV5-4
CASSFGGPLDTQYF
TGTGCCAGCAGCTTCGGAGGCCCCCTAGATACGCAGTATTTT
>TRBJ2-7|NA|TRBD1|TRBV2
CARGQGATSYEQYF
TGTGCCAGAGGACAGGGGGCCACCTCCTACGAGCAGTACTTC
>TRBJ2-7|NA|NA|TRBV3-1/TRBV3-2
CASSQTVYEQYF
TGTGCCAGCAGCCAGACAGTCTACGAGCAGTACTTC
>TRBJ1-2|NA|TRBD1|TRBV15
CATSRKRGDSKGYTF
TGTGCCACCAGCAGAAAAAGGGGGGACAGTAAAGGCTACACCTTC
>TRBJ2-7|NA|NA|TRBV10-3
CAIRDSSYEQYF
TGTGCCATCAGGGACAGTTCCTACGAGCAGTACTTC
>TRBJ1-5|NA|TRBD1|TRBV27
CASRRGTALYSNQPQHF
TGTGCCAGCAGAAGGGGGACAGCACTCTATAGCAATCAGCCCCAGCATTTT
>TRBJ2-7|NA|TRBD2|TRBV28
CASRLGGDEQYF
TGTGCCAGCAGATTGGGGGGGGACGAGCAGTACTTC
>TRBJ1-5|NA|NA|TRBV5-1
CASSLAGNQPQHF
TGCGCCAGCAGCTTGGCTGGCAATCAGCCCCAGCATTTT
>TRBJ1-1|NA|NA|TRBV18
CASSPRNTEAFF
TGTGCCAGCTCACCTCGCAACACTGAAGCTTTCTTT
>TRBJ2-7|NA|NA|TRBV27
CASSLGGLGEEEQYF
TGTGCCAGCAGTTTAGGAGGACTGGGAGAGGAGGAGCAGTACTTC
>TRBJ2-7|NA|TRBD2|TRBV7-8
CASSLATSGSYEQYF
TGTGCCAGCAGCTTAGCGACTAGCGGGAGTTACGAGCAGTACTTC
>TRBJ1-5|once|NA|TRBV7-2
CASSLPGQPQHF
TGTGCCAGCAGCCTCCCGGGGCAGCCCCAGCATTTT
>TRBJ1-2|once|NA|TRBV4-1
CASSQGAGYGYTF
TGCGCCAGCAGCCAAGGGGCGGGCTATGGCTACACCTTC
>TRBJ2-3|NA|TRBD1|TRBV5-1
CASSYGQGRVGDTQYF
TGCGCCAGCAGCTACGGACAGGGTCGAGTAGGGGATACGCAGTATTTT
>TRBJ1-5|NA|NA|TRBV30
CAWADDAARGQPQHF
TGTGCCTGGGCAGATGATGCGGCCCGGGGTCAGCCCCAGCATTTT
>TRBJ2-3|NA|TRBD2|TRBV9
CASSVAGLDVDTQYF
TGTGCCAGCAGCGTAGCGGGACTAGACGTGGATACGCAGTATTTT
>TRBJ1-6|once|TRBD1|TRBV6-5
CASSREGARNSPLHF
TGTGCCAGCAGTAGGGAGGGGGCTCGGAATTCACCCCTCCACTTT
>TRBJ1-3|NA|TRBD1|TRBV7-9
CASSPAGTGSGNTIYF
TGTGCCAGCAGCCCCGCCGGGACAGGCTCTGGAAACACCATATATTTT
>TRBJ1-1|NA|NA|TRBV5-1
CASSLEGGITEAFF
TGCGCCAGCAGCTTGGAGGGGGGCATTACTGAAGCTTTCTTT
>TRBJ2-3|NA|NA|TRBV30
CASERVRSTDTQYF
TGTGCTTCGGAAAGAGTTAGAAGCACAGATACGCAGTATTTT
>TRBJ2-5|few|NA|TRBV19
CASSIGRSYQETQYF
TGTGCCAGTAGTATCGGACGATCGTACCAAGAGACCCAGTACTTC
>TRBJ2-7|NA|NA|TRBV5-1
CASSLGITFIHEQYF
TGCGCCAGCAGCTTGGGGATTACGTTCATCCACGAGCAGTACTTC
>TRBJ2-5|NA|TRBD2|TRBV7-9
CASSPFERGISETQYF
TGTGCCAGCAGCCCATTCGAGCGGGGGATTTCAGAGACCCAGTACTTC
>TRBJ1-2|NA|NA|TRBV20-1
CSARWQAGYTF
TGCAGTGCTAGATGGCAGGCCGGCTACACCTTC
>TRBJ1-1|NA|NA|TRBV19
CASSIYENTEAFF
TGTGCCAGTAGTATCTATGAGAACACTGAAGCTTTCTTT